The clone carrying this TCR beta chain was observed a handful of times. Trimming cost V 8 bases and J 3 bases, with 7 bases left between them. Looked up from germline, CDR1 is SNHLY and CDR2 is FYNNEI. The CDR3 has 11 residues. The source of the sample is a study of OX40 agonist ivuxolimab in advanced cancers. Data came from immunoSEQ multiplex PCR; TCRdb stores just in-frame clones and leaves some out. Found here are over 85,000 clones, about 85% of them singletons; the top ten hold roughly 1.1%. This TCR came from an adult with an advanced solid tumor such as melanoma, head and neck, liver or kidney cancer. This specimen consisted of CD4+ or CD8+ T cells sorted from blood, obtained in a trial of the OX40 agonist ivuxolimab. The chain employs TRBV2 and TRBJ1-2; D not certain. The CDR3 spells CASVRDYGYTF. In DNA, the CDR3 is TGTGCCAGCGTAAGGGACTATGGCTACACCTTC.